This entry is about one T cell receptor beta chain. CDR1 SGHNT and CDR2 YYREEE come from the germline V gene (reference sequence). V lost 0 bases and J lost 6, with 19 bases in between. The CDR3 totals 16 residues. This record belongs to a study of technical replicates of blood from four donors. TCRdb's table, derived via immunoSEQ multiplex PCR, lists solely in-frame clones and lacks some. The table shows about 59,000 clones, with about 93% occurring only once. The receptor was isolated from a human donor in good health. Some clones in this sample may be carry-over from other donors' samples. V usage is TRBV5-4 and J usage is TRBJ2-7, with D tentatively TRBD2 (6 bases). The sequencing input was PBMCs. Here the CDR3 DNA reads TGTGCCAGCAGCTTGGCCGGTCCGGGAGTGGCGCTCGAGCAGTACTTC. This sequence encodes CASSLAGPGVALEQYF.